A single sample gave rise to the 18 T cell receptor beta chains below, sequenced in a study of control samples from healthy donors and cancer patients. Assay: immunoSEQ multiplex PCR; the TCRdb copy retains only in-frame clones and omits some. The sample records roughly 130,000 clones, around 85% being singletons. The sequencing sample was made of blood. These TCRs come from a woman under 40 in good health.

The chain employs TRBV2 and TRBJ1-5; possible D gene TRBD1, 6 bases. V gave up 1 base and J gave up 6 bases, with 10 bases separating them. Germline V lookup: CDR1 SNHLY, CDR2 FYNNEI. This CDR3 is 14 amino acids long. The CDR3 DNA reads as TGTGCCAGCAGTGAAGACAGGGTAGGTCAGCCCCAGCATTTT. This sequence encodes CASSEDRVGQPQHF.

The genes are TRBV5-1 and TRBJ1-4, with 7 bases aligning to TRBD1. The CDR3 is 16 amino acids. Germline trimming cut 0 bases from V and 4 bases from J; bases unmatched to any gene: 6. Germline CDR1 reads SGHRS; CDR2 reads YFSETQ. The chain's CDR3 is CASSLAQGQLNEKLFF. The CDR3 DNA sequence: TGCGCCAGCAGCTTGGCCCAGGGACAGCTTAATGAAAAACTGTTTTTT.

This chain connects TRBV11-2 to TRBJ2-3; no clear D gene. This CDR3 spans 12 amino acids. The germline V and J ends were trimmed by 5 bases and 0 bases, with 3 bases remaining between them. Germline V CDR1 and CDR2: SGHAT, FQNNGV. The DNA for the CDR3 is TGTGCCAGCAGCAGAAGCACAGATACGCAGTATTTT. Its protein product is CASSRSTDTQYF.

The CDR3 DNA is TGTGCCAGCAGCCATTTAGCGGGAGGTTCCTACGAGCAGTACTTC. It is translated as CASSHLAGGSYEQYF. This chain joins TRBV3-1 (or the pseudogene TRBV3-2) and TRBJ2-7; 10 bases match TRBD2. Germline V lookup: CDR1 LGHDT, CDR2 YNNKEL (reference sequence). The CDR3 consists of 15 residues. After removal of 3 bases from V and 1 base from J, the junction contained 3 bases not matched to a gene.

The chain joins TRBV5-1 to TRBJ2-1, with TRBD1 matching over 7 bases. Per germline, CDR1 SGHRS and CDR2 YFSETQ. The CDR3 is 11 amino acids. V was clipped by 4 bases and J by 9 bases; unmatched bases: 1. CDR3: CASSPGGEQFF. The CDR3 region has the DNA TGCGCCAGCAGCCCAGGGGGTGAGCAGTTCTTC. Variable domain in full (rest from reference TRBV5-1 and TRBJ2-1): KAGVTQTPRYLIKTRGQQVTLSCSPISGHRSVSWYQQTPGQGLQFLFEYFSETQRNKGNFPGRFSGRQFSNSRSEMNVSTLELGDSALYLCASSPGGEQFFGPGTRLTVL.

CDR3 coding DNA: TGCAGCGCGGGACTCCAAGAGACCCAGTACTTC. Its protein is CSAGLQETQYF. V and J are TRBV29-1 and TRBJ2-5, with a possible D match to TRBD2 (6 bases). CDR3 length equals 11 residues. The ends were cut back, 7 bases at V and 1 base at J, with 7 bases in the middle. Looked up from germline, CDR1 is SQVTM and CDR2 is ANQGSEA.

This clone was seen a single time. This chain joins TRBV18 and TRBJ1-3, with D hard to call. V lost 3 bases and J lost 15, with 18 bases in between. Germline V lookup: CDR1 KGHSH, CDR2 LQKENI. The CDR3 runs to 13 residues. The CDR3 sequence: CASSPAGSASRYF. In DNA, the CDR3 is TGTGCCAGCTCACCCGCCGGTTCGGCTTCCCGATATTTT.

The chain has TRBV7-8 and TRBJ2-3; TRBD2 matches at 9 bases. Germline V lookup: CDR1 SGHVS, CDR2 FQNEAQ. The CDR3 contains 20 residues. The junction had 17 bases not matched to a gene; V was cut back by 3 bases and J by 1 base. The CDR3 protein is CASSFPSRLAGSLGTDTQYF. The CDR3 nucleotides read TGTGCCAGCAGCTTCCCCTCCCGGCTAGCGGGGAGTTTGGGCACAGATACGCAGTATTTT.

This chain links TRBV28 with TRBJ1-3; D perhaps matches TRBD1 (6 bases). Trimming took off 6 bases at V and 0 bases at J, with 15 bases between the two ends. Germline V gene sequence: CDR1 MDHEN, CDR2 SYDVKM. The CDR3 consists of 16 residues. The CDR3 region is CASSSDRNLSGNTIYF. CDR3 DNA sequence: TGTGCCAGCAGCTCGGACAGAAACCTCTCTGGAAACACCATATATTTT.

CDR3 in amino acids: CASSFGLAGPYEQYF. For the CDR3, the DNA is TGTGCCAGCAGCTTCGGACTAGCGGGGCCCTACGAGCAGTACTTC. The V call is TRBV6-8, the J call TRBJ2-7; 12 bases match TRBD2. The CDR3 is 15 residues long. With V trimmed by 6 bases and J by 2 bases, 5 bases remained unmatched. Germline V gene data show CDR1 as MNHGY and CDR2 as SAAAGT.

The chain employs TRBV30 and TRBJ1-1; 9 bases are shared with TRBD1. From germline, CDR1 is GTSNPN and CDR2 SVGIG (reference sequence). The trim removed 1 base at V and 11 bases at J, leaving 8 bases unmatched. This CDR3 is built from 13 residues. The CDR3 reads CAWSGGTGPEAFF. As DNA, the CDR3 is TGTGCCTGGAGTGGGGGGACAGGGCCAGAGGCTTTCTTT.

The chain has TRBV19 and TRBJ1-4, with D perhaps matching TRBD1 (6 bases). The germline V gene encodes CDR1 LNHDA and CDR2 SQIVND (reference sequence). The length of the CDR3 is 14 residues. The V gene lost 4 bases and the J gene lost 7 bases, with 13 bases spanning the gap. The CDR3 reads CASSSPDSSEKLFF. The CDR3 region has the DNA TGTGCCAGTAGTAGCCCGGACAGCAGTGAAAAACTGTTTTTT.

The rearrangement links TRBV3-1 (or the pseudogene TRBV3-2) to TRBJ1-2; 10 positions agree with TRBD1. This CDR3 region has 18 residues. V lost 4 bases and J lost 4; bases outside the gene matches: 15. Germline V gene sequence: CDR1 LGHDT, CDR2 YNNKEL (reference sequence). CDR3 sequence (DNA): TGTGCCAGCAGCCTGGGATTTGGGACAGGGGTCTTAGTCTATGGCTACACCTTC. Residues: CASSLGFGTGVLVYGYTF.

This chain joins TRBV5-4 and TRBJ1-4; 8 positions agree with TRBD1. The junction had 0 bases not matched to a gene; V was cut back by 0 bases and J by 5 bases. CDR3 length: 14 residues. The germline gives CDR1 SGHNT, CDR2 YYREEE (reference sequence). Here the CDR3 DNA reads TGTGCCAGCAGCTTGGGACAGGGGAATGAAAAACTGTTTTTT. Residues: CASSLGQGNEKLFF.

V and J are TRBV5-4 and TRBJ2-1, with 7 positions matching TRBD2. The germline V gene has CDR1 SGHNT and CDR2 YYREEE (reference sequence). The CDR3 is made up of 15 amino acids. V lost 4 bases and J lost 9; bases outside the gene matches: 13. The CDR3 loop reads CASSPGTHGTTEQFF. The CDR3 DNA is TGTGCCAGCAGCCCCGGGACGCACGGGACTACTGAGCAGTTCTTC.

The CDR3 region is CASSDRLRDSFFYGYTF. For the CDR3, the DNA is TGTGCCAGCAGTGACCGACTACGGGACAGTTTTTTCTATGGCTACACCTTC. The chain couples TRBV6-4 to TRBJ1-2; 7 bases map to TRBD1. CDR3 size: 17 residues. Germline-derived CDR1 and CDR2 are MRHNA and SNTAGT. The ends lost 2 bases at V and 4 bases at J; junction bases unmatched: 13.

The V and J genes are TRBV11-2 and TRBJ2-1, with D hard to call. Trimming removed 3 bases at V and 2 bases at J, with 5 bases between. Germline V gene sequence: CDR1 SGHAT, CDR2 FQNNGV. The CDR3 totals 13 residues. CDR3 nucleotide sequence: TGTGCCAGCAGCTTGCAGACCTACAATGAGCAGTTCTTC. Its protein product is CASSLQTYNEQFF.

The CDR3 DNA follows: TGTGCCAGCAGTTTAGACAGAATGAACACTGAAGCTTTCTTT. Translating gives CASSLDRMNTEAFF. The chain employs TRBV6-5 and TRBJ1-1, with D tentatively TRBD1 (5 bases). CDR3 size: 14 residues. V lost 4 bases, J lost 0 bases, and 9 bases lay in between. Germline V lookup: CDR1 MNHEY, CDR2 SVGAGI.